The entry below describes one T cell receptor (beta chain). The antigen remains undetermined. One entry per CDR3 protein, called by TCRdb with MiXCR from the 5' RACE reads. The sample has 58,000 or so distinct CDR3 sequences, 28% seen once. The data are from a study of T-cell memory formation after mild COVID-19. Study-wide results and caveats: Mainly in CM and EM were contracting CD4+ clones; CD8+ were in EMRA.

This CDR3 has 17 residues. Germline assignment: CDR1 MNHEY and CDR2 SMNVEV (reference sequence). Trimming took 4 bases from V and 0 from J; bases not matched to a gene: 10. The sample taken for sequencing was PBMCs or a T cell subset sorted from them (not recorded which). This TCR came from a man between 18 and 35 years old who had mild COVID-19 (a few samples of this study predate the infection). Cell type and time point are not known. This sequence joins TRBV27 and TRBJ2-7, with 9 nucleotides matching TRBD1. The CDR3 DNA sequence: TGTGCCAGCAGTTCGACCCCGACAGGGGGATTCTCCTACGAGCAGTACTTC. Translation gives CASSSTPTGGFSYEQYF.